This T cell receptor beta chain was profiled in a study of OX40 agonist ivuxolimab in advanced cancers. Trimming pared 7 bases from V and 5 bases from J, leaving 14 bases between. The CDR3 totals 13 residues. Per the germline V gene, CDR1 is LNHDA and CDR2 is SQIVND (reference sequence). The method was immunoSEQ multiplex PCR; TCRdb's version includes in-frame clones alone and lacks a portion of them. In the table there are 68,000 or so clones, 86% of which are singletons. The starting material was CD4+ or CD8+ T cells sorted from blood, obtained in a trial of the OX40 agonist ivuxolimab. The receptor was isolated from an adult with an advanced solid tumor such as melanoma, head and neck, liver or kidney cancer. The genes are TRBV19 and TRBJ1-1; D remains unclear. Here the CDR3 DNA reads TGTGCCAGTATCTTGAAGTTGGGTACTGAAGCTTTCTTT. Translating it yields CASILKLGTEAFF.